The present T cell receptor (beta chain) was sequenced within a study of T cell repertoires in cytomegalovirus infection. This clonotype was detected ten times or more. The antigen is unknown. General study results and limits: CMV carriers having the relevant HLA were flagged by cumulative public TCR beta family frequency.

The CDR3 runs 14 residues. The germline CDR1 and CDR2 sequences are SQVTM and ANQGSEA. Between the trimmed V and J ends, which lost 1 base and 5 bases, there was a span of 14 bases. Via MiXCR, TCRdb re-called the reads, giving one row per CDR3 protein. The sample carries 210,000 or so distinct CDR3 sequences, about 7% recorded once. The receptor's source is a human donor in good health (CMV status not recorded). Some clones in this sample may be carry-over from other donors' samples. The chain uses TRBV29-1 and TRBJ1-1; no definite D call. The material sequenced was PBMCs. CDR3 sequence (DNA): TGCAGCGTTGAAGGGCCGGGAGGTGGTACTGAAGCTTTCTTT. It encodes CSVEGPGGGTEAFF.